This record concerns one T cell receptor beta chain sequence. The antigen is unknown. This entry is derived from a study of blood T cells in healthy people across ages. Findings and caveats of the study: The study found TCR beta diversity correlated strongly with naive T cell percentage. Not knowing donor CMV status may have confounded expanded clonotype changes.

It was with a sample-barcoded 5' primer and a J-beta primer mix that a second PCR of about 6 to 12 cycles was run. MiXCR was run by TCRdb on the 5' RACE reads, yielding one entry per CDR3 protein. The repertoire holds around 970,000 distinct CDR3 sequences, with roughly half as singletons. Germline V CDR1 and CDR2: LGHDT, YNNKEL (reference sequence). The CDR3 is 14 residues long. The V end lost 5 bases, the J end lost 8 bases, and 13 bases lay between the germline ends. J is TRBJ1-6 and V is TRBV3-1; D not resolved. This clonotype was obtained from a woman aged 55-70 years in good health. The sample comprised blood. CDR3 sequence: CASSNQIVDSPLHF. For the CDR3, the DNA is TGTGCCAGCAGCAACCAAATCGTGGATTCACCCCTCCACTTT.